This note documents a single TCR beta chain sequence. Its antigen is undetermined. CDR1 and CDR2 from the germline V gene are SGHTA and FQGNSA. This CDR3 has 15 residues. V lost 5 bases and J lost 0, with 11 bases in between. This record comes from a study of cytomegalovirus exposure and HLA in healthy donors. Across the study: Roughly 80 million unique TCRs from HLA-typed donors made up an early data release.

Findings and limits, study-wide: Some V segments, TRBV6-2 and TRBV6-3 among them, were indistinguishable and were therefore excluded. An apparent linkage of common viral pathogens to several of the most significant clusters emerged in a later analysis.

PCR amplification relied on 60 Vbeta primers (plus 13 Jbeta primers). The repertoire was sequenced with immunoSEQ multiplex PCR; TCRdb's copy has only in-frame clones and lacks some. The repertoire has about 97,000 clones, less than 85% of them found once; the top ten carry just over 2.5%. This receptor was taken from a man aged 35 to 55 in good health and CMV-seronegative. Sequences were obtained from PBMCs. This sequence joins TRBV7-2 and TRBJ1-5; D possibly corresponds to TRBD1 (5 bases). The CDR3 nucleotides read TGTGCCAGCAGCGCCGATACAGGTAGCAATCAGCCCCAGCATTTT. Its protein is CASSADTGSNQPQHF.